This T cell receptor (beta chain) stems from a study of blood T cell repertoires in COVID-19. Germline CDR1 reads MNHEY; CDR2 reads SMNVEV (reference sequence). The V gene end was trimmed by 9 bases and the J gene end by 7 bases; junction bases not matched to a gene: 18. The length of the CDR3 is 16 residues. Under the authors' procedure: Nucleated cell number was recorded as an estimate derived from reference gene primer amplification. TCRdb's table, derived via immunoSEQ multiplex PCR, lists solely in-frame clones and lacks some. V, J and clone size are taken as reported in that table, and D and trimming were inferred from the DNA itself. The sample holds some 220,000 clones, around 81% seen once.

The chain links TRBV27 to TRBJ2-7; 10 bases match TRBD2. The sample consisted of peripheral blood. This TCR was recovered from a woman in her twenties or thirties who had recovered from COVID-19. DNA for the CDR3: TGTGCCAGGGGGGGGCGAGCGGGAGGGCCTCGGAGAGAGCAGTACTTC. Protein sequence: CARGGRAGGPRREQYF.